This T cell receptor (beta chain) was captured by sequencing in a study of blood T cell repertoires in COVID-19. Overall study: From the United States, Italy and Spain came samples of acute and convalescent COVID-19. The analysed material was cDNA or gDNA that came from T cells, B-cell-depleted T cells, or PBMCs.

Authors' methods: Amplifying reference gene primers gave estimates of nucleated cell counts. Here immunoSEQ multiplex PCR was the method, and the copy in TCRdb shows in-frame clones only, minus some. V, J and clone size reflect that table, while D and trimming were determined from the DNA. Among about 130,000 clones listed, approximately 88% were seen once. Germline assignment: CDR1 MNHEY and CDR2 SVGAGI. The CDR3 sequence is 16 residues long. V shed 4 bases, J shed 6 bases, and the junction held 13 bases outside the gene matches. The sequence came from a middle-aged man with acute or convalescent COVID-19. The V gene is TRBV6-5, the J gene TRBJ1-2; 8 bases align to TRBD1. The source material was peripheral blood. The CDR3 here is CASSLLTGGTGNGYTF. The CDR3, as DNA: TGTGCCAGCAGTTTGTTAACAGGGGGAACGGGAAATGGCTACACCTTC.